Shown below are 6 T cell receptor beta chains from a single sample sequenced in a study of graft-versus-host responses after intestinal transplantation. Profiled with immunoSEQ multiplex PCR; TCRdb holds only in-frame clones, not every one. The table shows about 88,000 clones, with 94% occurring only once. The antigens these receptors bind are not known. The sequencing used unstimulated CD4+ T cells sorted from spleen or lymph node cells, collected before transplant. The source is a human donor who was the organ donor for an intestinal transplant.

This chain connects TRBV19 to TRBJ2-2; 11 positions agree with TRBD1. Trimming took 5 bases from V and 5 from J; bases not matched to a gene: 4. From germline, CDR1 is LNHDA and CDR2 SQIVND (reference sequence). CDR3 length equals 15 residues. CDR3 in amino acids: CASSWDRGRTGELFF. The CDR3 nucleotides read TGTGCCAGTAGTTGGGACAGGGGGAGAACCGGGGAGCTGTTTTTT.

V and J are TRBV20-1 and TRBJ2-5; no firm D call. Germline loops: CDR1 DFQATT, CDR2 SNEGSKA (reference sequence). V was clipped by 5 bases and J by 4 bases, with 2 bases between them. The CDR3 is made up of 9 amino acids. CDR3 sequence (DNA): TGCAGTGCTTTAGAGACCCAGTACTTC. Residues: CSALETQYF.

DNA for the CDR3: TGTGCCAGTGATAGGACAGGAGAATTGCCCCAGCATTTT. This translates into CASDRTGELPQHF. V usage is TRBV19 and J usage is TRBJ1-5, with TRBD1 identical over 7 bases. The V and J ends lost 8 bases and 9 bases, in that order; junction bases with no gene match: 10. The V gene's germline CDR1 is LNHDA and CDR2 SQIVND (reference sequence). The CDR3 extends over 13 amino acids.

The chain combines TRBV11-3 with TRBJ1-1; D gene unclear. The CDR3 extends over 13 amino acids. Germline-derived CDR1 and CDR2 are SGHNT and YENEEA. Trimming shortened V by 5 bases and J by 0 bases, and 7 bases separated the two germline ends. As DNA, the CDR3 is TGTGCCAGCAGCCCAACGTTGAACACTGAAGCTTTCTTT. Its protein product is CASSPTLNTEAFF.

This sequence joins TRBV7-9 and TRBJ1-2; D possibly corresponds to TRBD1 (5 bases). This CDR3 contains 13 residues. Deletions cut 3 bases from V and 4 bases from J, with 9 bases between. Germline CDR1 reads SEHNR; CDR2 reads FQNEAQ (reference sequence). The CDR3 coding sequence is TGTGCCAGCAGCTTGGGGGTTTCCTATGGCTACACCTTC. Protein product: CASSLGVSYGYTF.

The CDR3 DNA sequence: TGTGCCAGCAGCTTAGATCAATGGGCAGGCTATGGCTACACCTTC. It yields the protein CASSLDQWAGYGYTF. The chain combines TRBV11-2 with TRBJ1-2; D unresolved. V dropped 0 bases and J dropped 4 bases, with 12 bases sitting between them. The germline V gene encodes CDR1 SGHAT and CDR2 FQNNGV. The CDR3 runs to 15 residues.